These 25 T cell receptor beta chains were sequenced from one sample in a study of cytomegalovirus exposure and HLA in healthy donors. Repertoires were generated with immunoSEQ multiplex PCR, while TCRdb's copy carries only in-frame clones and drops some. The table shows 55,000 to 80,000 clones, with roughly 94% occurring only once. Sequenced: PBMCs. These receptors were taken from a woman aged 18-29 years in good health and CMV-seropositive.

The CDR3 sequence: CATTTGASNQPQHF. The CDR3 DNA reads as TGTGCCACTACGACAGGGGCGAGCAATCAGCCCCAGCATTTT. The J gene is TRBJ1-5, the V gene TRBV6-5, with 8 bases matching TRBD1. With V trimmed by 10 bases and J by 1 base, 6 bases remained unmatched. Germline V lookup: CDR1 MNHEY, CDR2 SVGAGI. This CDR3 comprises 14 residues.

The chain combines TRBV2 with TRBJ2-7; no clear D gene. CDR3 size: 13 residues. V gave up 9 bases and J gave up 1 base, with 13 bases separating them. CDR1 and CDR2 (germline): SNHLY, FYNNEI. The CDR3 sequence is CASTSDSSYEQYF. The CDR3, as DNA: TGTGCCAGTACCTCCGACTCGTCCTACGAGCAGTACTTC.

The sample holds one count of this clone. The V gene is TRBV30, the J gene TRBJ1-1; tentative D call: TRBD1 (5 bases). Per the germline V gene, CDR1 is GTSNPN and CDR2 is SVGIG (reference sequence). CDR3 size: 15 residues. Trimming left V 0 bases short and J 7 bases short, with 18 bases between. The CDR3 bases are TGTGCCTGGAGTGTTTCTAGGGGTTTTAATGTTGAAGCTTTCTTT. The encoded protein is CAWSVSRGFNVEAFF.

The J gene is TRBJ2-1, the V gene TRBV4-2, with TRBD1 matching over 7 bases. CDR3 length: 16 amino acids. In germline, CDR1 is LGHNA, CDR2 YNFKEQ. The trim removed 1 base at V and 4 bases at J, leaving 7 bases unmatched. The CDR3 is CASSQVGGDRYNEQFF. The DNA of the CDR3 is TGTGCCAGCAGCCAAGTCGGTGGGGACAGATACAATGAGCAGTTCTTC.

V gene TRBV11-2 combines with J gene TRBJ2-7, with TRBD1 identical over 7 bases. V lost 6 bases and J lost 2; bases outside the gene matches: 4. The CDR3 sequence is 13 residues long. CDR1 is SGHAT, CDR2 FQNNGV, per germline. The DNA of the CDR3 is TGTGCCAGCAGTCGAGACAGGGCCTACGAGCAGTACTTC. Translated, it gives CASSRDRAYEQYF. Looking up the rest from reference TRBV11-2 and TRBJ2-7 gives the full variable domain: EAGVAQSPRYKIIEKRQSVAFWCNPISGHATLYWYQQILGQGPKLLIQFQNNGVVDDSQLPKDRFSAERLKGVDSTLKIQPAKLEDSAVYLCASSRDRAYEQYFGPGTRLTVT.

V usage is TRBV6-6 and J usage is TRBJ2-1; weak D call: TRBD2 (6 bases). CDR1 is MNHNY and CDR2 is SVGAGI in the germline V gene (reference sequence). The V gene lost 8 bases and the J gene lost 12 bases, with 26 bases spanning the gap. The CDR3 spans 15 residues. CDR3 residues: CASSPVRGTGAGQFF. For the CDR3, the DNA is TGTGCCAGCTCCCCCGTCCGGGGCACGGGAGCTGGGCAGTTCTTC.

The gene calls are TRBV9 and TRBJ1-3, with a tentative D call TRBD1 (5 bases). Looked up from germline, CDR1 is SGDLS and CDR2 is YYNGEE. This CDR3 contains 15 residues. Between the trimmed V and J ends, which lost 4 bases and 3 bases, there was a span of 14 bases. CDR3 sequence (DNA): TGTGCCAGCAGCCCGAGTCGGGGGAGTGGAAACACCATATATTTT. Amino acids: CASSPSRGSGNTIYF.

In this sample, this clone turned up once. This chain joins TRBV6-4 and TRBJ2-5; D perhaps matches TRBD2 (5 bases). In germline, CDR1 is MRHNA, CDR2 SNTAGT. The CDR3 covers 16 residues. The V end lost 0 bases, the J end lost 2 bases, and 13 bases lay between the germline ends. The CDR3 DNA reads as TGTGCCAGCAGTGACTCACCGGGGAGTAAGCAAGAGACCCAGTACTTC. This gives the protein CASSDSPGSKQETQYF.

The chain employs TRBV18 and TRBJ1-5; 8 bases line up with TRBD1. Germline trimming cut 5 bases from V and 6 bases from J; bases unmatched to any gene: 6. The CDR3 spans 14 residues. Per germline, CDR1 KGHSH and CDR2 LQKENI. The CDR3 protein is CASSADRERQPQHF. In DNA, the CDR3 is TGTGCCAGCTCAGCGGACAGGGAACGTCAGCCCCAGCATTTT.

DNA for the CDR3: TGTGCCAGCAGCGTAAAGAGCGGTTCTAGCACAGATACGCAGTATTTT. As protein: CASSVKSGSSTDTQYF. The V gene is TRBV9, the J gene TRBJ2-3; D is possibly TRBD2 (5 bases). This CDR3 has 16 amino acids. Germline V gives CDR1 SGDLS, CDR2 YYNGEE. V lost 1 base and J 0 bases, leaving 12 bases between the germline ends.

This sequence joins TRBV5-1 and TRBJ1-1; 8 bases map to TRBD1. The CDR3 spans 14 residues. Losses at the gene ends were 10 bases for V and 0 bases for J; bases not matched to a gene: 8. The germline V gene encodes CDR1 SGHRS and CDR2 YFSETQ. CDR3 in DNA: TGCGCCTGCACACAGGGGGGGATGAACACTGAAGCTTTCTTT. Translated: CACTQGGMNTEAFF.

The V and J genes are TRBV7-3 and TRBJ2-7, with 8 nucleotides matching TRBD2. V lost 2 bases to trimming and J lost 4 bases; unmatched junction nucleotides: 7. Germline assignment: CDR1 SGHTA and CDR2 FQGTGA. This CDR3 region has 15 residues. CDR3 residues: CASSLEAGAIYEQYF. The CDR3 DNA is TGTGCCAGCAGCTTAGAAGCGGGAGCTATATACGAGCAGTACTTC.

The chain has TRBV30 and TRBJ1-2; D is uncertain. Per germline, CDR1 GTSNPN and CDR2 SVGIG (reference sequence). The ends were cut back, 5 bases at V and 4 bases at J, with 11 bases in the middle. The CDR3 contains 12 residues. CDR3 in amino acids: CAWGSGAYGYTF. Here the CDR3 DNA reads TGTGCCTGGGGGAGTGGTGCCTATGGCTACACCTTC. The variable domain in full, completed from reference TRBV30 and TRBJ1-2, reads SQTIHQWPATLVQPVGSPLSLECTVEGTSNPNLYWYRQAAGRGLQLLFYSVGIGQISSEVPQNLSASRPQDRQFILSSKKLLLSDSGFYLCAWGSGAYGYTFGSGTRLTVV.

V usage is TRBV14 and J usage is TRBJ2-7; D possibly corresponds to TRBD1 (5 bases). Germline V CDR1 and CDR2: SGHDN, FVKESK. V lost 1 base and J 0 bases, leaving 7 bases between the germline ends. The CDR3 has 14 residues. In nucleotides, the CDR3 is TGTGCCAGCAGCCAAGTTGGGGCCTCCTACGAGCAGTACTTC. Translated, it gives CASSQVGASYEQYF.

The CDR3 DNA reads TGCGCCAGCAGCCAAGATCCTTTACTAGCGGGAGCTCTCACCGGGGAGCTGTTTTTT. Translation: CASSQDPLLAGALTGELFF. The chain couples TRBV4-1 to TRBJ2-2, with 11 bases fitting TRBD2. Germline V gene sequence: CDR1 MGHRA, CDR2 YSYEKL. The CDR3 consists of 19 residues. V lost 0 bases to trimming and J lost 4 bases; unmatched junction nucleotides: 10.

The chain recombines TRBV28 with TRBJ2-4, with 7 bases that match TRBD1. Germline V CDR1 and CDR2: MDHEN, SYDVKM. With V trimmed by 4 bases and J by 1 base, 7 bases remained unmatched. The CDR3 consists of 16 residues. CDR3 DNA sequence: TGTGCCAGCAGTTCCAGGGGGTTATTGGCCAAAAACATTCAGTACTTC. Encoded protein: CASSSRGLLAKNIQYF. Combining the CDR3 with reference TRBV28 and TRBJ2-4 gives the whole variable domain DVKVTQSSRYLVKRTGEKVFLECVQDMDHENMFWYRQDPGLGLRLIYFSYDVKMKEKGDIPEGYSVSREKKERFSLILESASTNQTSMYLCASSSRGLLAKNIQYFGAGTRLSVL.

The chain employs TRBV19 and TRBJ1-1, with 7 nucleotides matching TRBD1. The germline V gene has CDR1 LNHDA and CDR2 SQIVND (reference sequence). V dropped 2 bases and J dropped 1; count of bases not matched to a gene: 7. CDR3 length: 16 residues. The DNA for the CDR3 is TGTGCCAGTAGTATACAAATCCGGACAGGGAACACTGAAGCTTTCTTT. Its protein is CASSIQIRTGNTEAFF.

The chain employs TRBV5-1 and TRBJ2-1; 11 nucleotides align to TRBD2. Germline assignment: CDR1 SGHRS and CDR2 YFSETQ. The trim removed 4 bases at V and 6 bases at J, leaving 9 bases unmatched. The CDR3 length is 16 residues. CDR3 nucleotides: TGCGCCAGCAGCCCACGGACTAGCGGGCTCGTCAATGAGCAGTTCTTC. It specifies CASSPRTSGLVNEQFF.

This chain connects TRBV6-5 to TRBJ1-1, with D unclear. Looked up from germline, CDR1 is MNHEY and CDR2 is SVGAGI. Trimming pared 7 bases from V and 5 bases from J, leaving 8 bases between. This CDR3 is 11 amino acids long. Written as DNA, the CDR3 is TGTGCCAGCAAGAGGGATACTGAAGCTTTCTTT. Translating gives CASKRDTEAFF.

This clone appeared a single time. The chain joins TRBV10-2 to TRBJ2-5; 7 bases are shared with TRBD2. The CDR3 runs 13 residues. Per germline, CDR1 WSHSY and CDR2 SAAADI. Trimming took 3 bases from V and 7 from J; bases not matched to a gene: 5. The CDR3: CASSENSGGTQYF. The DNA of the CDR3 is TGCGCCAGCAGTGAAAACTCGGGGGGGACCCAGTACTTC.

The rearrangement uses TRBV6-1 and TRBJ2-7; 14 positions agree with TRBD2. This CDR3 comprises 19 residues. J was trimmed by 3 bases and V by 0 bases; bases with no gene match: 10. Germline V gene data show CDR1 as MNHNS and CDR2 as SASEGT. The CDR3 reads CASSEAGTSGRGFLYEQYF. DNA of the CDR3: TGTGCCAGCAGTGAAGCAGGGACTAGCGGGAGAGGGTTTCTCTACGAGCAGTACTTC.

The chain joins TRBV5-1 to TRBJ1-1, with 7 bases matching TRBD1. Trimming cost V 2 bases and J 4 bases; bases outside gene matches: 5. Germline loops: CDR1 SGHRS, CDR2 YFSETQ. The CDR3 spans 14 residues. CDR3 sequence: CASSLKQGITEAFF. Here the CDR3 DNA reads TGCGCCAGCAGCTTAAAACAGGGGATCACTGAAGCTTTCTTT.

J is TRBJ2-7 and V is TRBV7-7; D might be TRBD2 (6 bases). Germline assignment: CDR1 SSHAT and CDR2 FNYEAQ (reference sequence). With 1 base removed from V and 3 bases from J, the gap between germline ends came to 13 bases. The CDR3 extends over 15 amino acids. CDR3 nucleotide sequence: TGTGCCAGCAGCTTAGTAGCGGCGTTTGACTACGAGCAGTACTTC. It specifies CASSLVAAFDYEQYF.

The genes are TRBV30 and TRBJ1-2; possibly TRBD1 for D (6 bases). Germline CDR1 GTSNPN, CDR2 SVGIG (reference sequence). Trimming shortened V by 5 bases and J by 8 bases, and 21 bases separated the two germline ends. The CDR3 has 14 amino acids. CDR3 amino acids: CAWDIGTWSRGYTF. CDR3 sequence (DNA): TGTGCCTGGGACATAGGGACATGGTCTAGAGGCTACACCTTC. Combining the CDR3 with reference TRBV30 and TRBJ1-2 gives the whole variable domain SQTIHQWPATLVQPVGSPLSLECTVEGTSNPNLYWYRQAAGRGLQLLFYSVGIGQISSEVPQNLSASRPQDRQFILSSKKLLLSDSGFYLCAWDIGTWSRGYTFGSGTRLTVV.

In its sample, this clone was seen once. This chain links TRBV11-2 with TRBJ1-2; no clear D gene. The V end lost 3 bases, the J end lost 4 bases, and 9 bases lay between the germline ends. The CDR3 covers 13 residues. Germline CDR1 reads SGHAT; CDR2 reads FQNNGV. The CDR3 nucleotides are TGTGCCAGCAGCTTCGCAGAAAGCTATGGCTACACCTTC. As protein: CASSFAESYGYTF.